The clone carrying this T cell receptor beta chain was counted at least ten times. Unique molecular identifier tags were affixed to discrete cDNA molecules. Using its own MiXCR run on the 5' RACE reads, TCRdb lists one record per CDR3 protein. The table records tens of thousands of distinct CDR3 sequences, about 9.1% of them present only once. This record belongs to a study of early T cells in non-severe SARS-CoV-2 infection. At the level of the study: Chains were unpaired, as sequencing was done on bulk RNA from unsorted whole blood.

Trimming pared 0 bases from V and 5 bases from J, leaving 12 bases between. The CDR3 contains 15 residues. Germline values: CDR1 LGHNA, CDR2 YSLEER. The genes are TRBV4-3 and TRBJ2-3, with D possibly matching TRBD1 (6 bases). The sequenced sample was whole blood. The clonotype comes from an adult who was a healthcare worker with PCR-confirmed SARS-CoV-2 infection or an uninfected control (not recorded which). In nucleotides, the CDR3 is TGCGCCAGCAGCCAAGAGGTCAGGGGTGGAGATACGCAGTATTTT. Translated: CASSQEVRGGDTQYF.